A single sample is the source of the 13 T cell receptor beta chains below, sequenced in a study of T-cell memory formation after mild COVID-19. TCRdb called the 5' RACE reads again in MiXCR, with one record for every CDR3 protein. The data hold 90,000 to 120,000 distinct CDR3 sequences, with approximately 10% observed a single time. The source material was PBMCs or a T cell subset sorted from them (not recorded which). The receptors derive from a man between 18 and 35 years old who had mild COVID-19 (a few samples of this study predate the infection). Cell type and time point are not known.

In its sample, this clonotype was seen a few times. This chain connects TRBV12-3 or TRBV12-4 to TRBJ2-3; TRBD2 might be the D (5 bases). V lost 2 bases to trimming and J lost 4 bases, with 7 bases between them. The CDR3 totals 13 residues. The CDR3 sequence: CASSLSGSDTQYF. The CDR3, as DNA: TGTGCCAGCAGTTTATCGGGGTCAGATACGCAGTATTTT.

CDR3: CASSQNTGAGQPQHF. The CDR3 region has the DNA TGCGCCAGCAGCCAAAATACGGGGGCGGGCCAGCCCCAGCATTTT. J is TRBJ1-5 and V is TRBV4-1, with D tentatively TRBD1 (6 bases). The CDR3 spans 15 residues. V lost 2 bases and J lost 7, with 15 bases in between. Germline V CDR1 and CDR2: MGHRA, YSYEKL.

The chain uses TRBV29-1 and TRBJ1-2; no clear D gene. The CDR3 is 11 amino acids. The V gene lost 2 bases and the J gene lost 3 bases, with 4 bases spanning the gap. CDR1 SQVTM and CDR2 ANQGSEA come from the germline V gene. The CDR3 region has the DNA TGCAGCGTTGAACAGGACTATGGCTACACCTTC. Amino acids: CSVEQDYGYTF.

This clonotype was seen at least ten times. The chain couples TRBV4-3 to TRBJ2-2, with a possible D match to TRBD1 (6 bases). Germline CDR1 reads LGHNA; CDR2 reads YSLEER. V was pared by 0 bases and J by 3 bases, with 8 bases between. The CDR3 loop spans 15 amino acids. The CDR3 region is CASSQDWGHTGELFF. The CDR3 nucleotides are TGCGCCAGCAGCCAAGACTGGGGGCACACCGGGGAGCTGTTTTTT.

The V and J genes are TRBV19 and TRBJ1-1; 8 bases match TRBD1. The V segment lost 5 bases and the J segment 0 bases; nucleotides outside the gene matches: 5. Germline-derived CDR1 and CDR2 are LNHDA and SQIVND (reference sequence). The CDR3 length is 15 residues. The CDR3 bases are TGTGCCAGTAGTCTCGGACAGGGTATGAACACTGAAGCTTTCTTT. It encodes CASSLGQGMNTEAFF.

V and J are TRBV12-3 or TRBV12-4 and TRBJ1-6, with D uncertain. Trimming pared 6 bases from V and 4 bases from J, leaving 10 bases between. The CDR3 is made up of 14 amino acids. CDR3 bases: TGTGCCAGCAGATCGGGTCCGTATAATTCACCCCTCCACTTT. Translating gives CASRSGPYNSPLHF.

This clonotype has at least ten counts. This chain links TRBV7-3 with TRBJ2-5, with TRBD1 matching over 9 bases. Germline lookup yields CDR1 SGHTA and CDR2 FQGTGA. V gave up 3 bases and J gave up 2 bases; unmatched junction bases: 4. This CDR3 has 15 residues. CDR3 nucleotides: TGTGCCAGCAGCTTGACGGGGACAGGGCAAGAGACCCAGTACTTC. This codes for CASSLTGTGQETQYF.

This clonotype was found many times. The chain has TRBV12-3 or TRBV12-4 and TRBJ2-7; 7 nucleotides agree with TRBD1. The CDR3 covers 13 residues. V trimming: 3 bases; J trimming: 4 bases; junction bases outside the gene matches: 3. The CDR3 region is CASSLGTVYEQYF. In DNA form, the CDR3 reads TGTGCCAGCAGTTTGGGGACAGTTTACGAGCAGTACTTC.

The table lists this clonotype with a few counts. This chain links TRBV11-2 with TRBJ2-7, with D perhaps TRBD1 (5 bases). The CDR3 is 13 residues long. The ends were cut back, 5 bases at V and 3 bases at J, with 11 bases in the middle. The germline gives CDR1 SGHAT, CDR2 FQNNGV. CDR3 sequence (DNA): TGTGCCAGCAGCCCAGACAGTTTCTACGAGCAGTACGTC. It is translated as CASSPDSFYEQYV.

This chain links TRBV4-1 with TRBJ1-2; no definite D call. V lost 1 base, J lost 4 bases, and 7 bases lay in between. The CDR3 sequence is 13 residues long. CDR1 MGHRA and CDR2 YSYEKL come from the germline V gene. The CDR3 sequence is CASSQVGVYGYTF. The CDR3 nucleotides read TGCGCCAGCAGCCAAGTCGGGGTCTATGGCTACACCTTC.

The chain carries TRBV7-6 and TRBJ2-2; D unclear. Germline CDR1 is SGHVS and CDR2 is FNYEAQ. The CDR3 consists of 13 residues. The V end lost 2 bases, the J end lost 7 bases, and 8 bases lay between the germline ends. CDR3 bases: TGTGCCAGCAGCTTACTGGGGAACGGGGAGCTGTTTTTT. It translates to CASSLLGNGELFF.

The chain carries TRBV4-2 and TRBJ1-1, with D perhaps matching TRBD1 (6 bases). The CDR3 sequence is 15 residues long. Trimming pared 4 bases from V and 1 base from J, leaving 13 bases between. Germline assignment: CDR1 LGHNA and CDR2 YNFKEQ. CDR3 sequence: CASSLQGITNTEAFF. The CDR3 DNA sequence: TGTGCCAGCAGCCTACAGGGAATCACGAACACTGAAGCTTTCTTT.

V is TRBV6-5 and J is TRBJ2-2, with 7 bases identical to TRBD2. V shed 0 bases and J 1 base; nucleotides not matched to a gene: 8. The CDR3 has 18 residues. CDR1 is MNHEY and CDR2 is SVGAGI in the germline V gene. The CDR3 sequence: CASSYSYRAGVNTGELFF. CDR3 nucleotides: TGTGCCAGCAGTTACTCGTACCGGGCGGGGGTGAACACCGGGGAGCTGTTTTTT.